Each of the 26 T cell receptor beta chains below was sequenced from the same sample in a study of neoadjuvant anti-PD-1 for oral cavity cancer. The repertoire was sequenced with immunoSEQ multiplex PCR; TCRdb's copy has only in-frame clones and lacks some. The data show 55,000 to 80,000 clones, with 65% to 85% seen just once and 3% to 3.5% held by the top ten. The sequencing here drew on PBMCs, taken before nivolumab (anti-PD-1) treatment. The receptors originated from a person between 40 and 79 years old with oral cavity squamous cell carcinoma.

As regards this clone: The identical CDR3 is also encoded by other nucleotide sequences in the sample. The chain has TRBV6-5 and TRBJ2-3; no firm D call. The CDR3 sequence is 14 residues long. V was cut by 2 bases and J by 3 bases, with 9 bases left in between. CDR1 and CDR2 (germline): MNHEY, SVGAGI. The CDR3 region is CASSYGQGTDTQYF. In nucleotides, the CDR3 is TGTGCCAGCAGTTACGGTCAAGGGACAGATACGCAGTATTTT.

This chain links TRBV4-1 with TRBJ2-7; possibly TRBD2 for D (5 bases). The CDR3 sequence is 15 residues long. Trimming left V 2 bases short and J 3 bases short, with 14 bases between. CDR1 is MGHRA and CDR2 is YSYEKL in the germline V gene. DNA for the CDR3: TGCGCCAGCAGCCAAATGACCGACGGAGGCTACGAGCAGTACTTC. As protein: CASSQMTDGGYEQYF.

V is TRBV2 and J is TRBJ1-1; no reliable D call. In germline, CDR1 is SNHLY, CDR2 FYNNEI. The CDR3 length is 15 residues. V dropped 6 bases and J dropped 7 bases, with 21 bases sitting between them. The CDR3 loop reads CASRGSGNLVVEAFF. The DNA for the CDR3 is TGTGCCAGCAGGGGGAGTGGAAATCTTGTCGTTGAAGCTTTCTTT.

CDR3 nucleotides: TGTGCCAGCAGCGCGAGAGTAATAGCTTTCTTT. Protein: CASSARVIAFF. V usage is TRBV7-9 and J usage is TRBJ1-1; D unresolved. With 5 bases removed from V and 10 bases from J, the gap between germline ends came to 11 bases. The CDR3 has 11 residues. Per the germline V gene, CDR1 is SEHNR and CDR2 is FQNEAQ (reference sequence).

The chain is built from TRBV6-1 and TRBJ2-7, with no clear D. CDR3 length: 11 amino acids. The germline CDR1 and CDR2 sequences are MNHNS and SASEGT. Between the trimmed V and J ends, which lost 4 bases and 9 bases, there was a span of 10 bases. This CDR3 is CASSVLVRQYF. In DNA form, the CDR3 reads TGTGCCAGCAGTGTACTTGTGCGGCAGTACTTC.

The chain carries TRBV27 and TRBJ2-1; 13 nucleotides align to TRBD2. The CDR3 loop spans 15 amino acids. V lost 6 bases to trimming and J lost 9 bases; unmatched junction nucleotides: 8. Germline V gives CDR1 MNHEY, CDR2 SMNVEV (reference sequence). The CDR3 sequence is CASRGTSGAPREQFF. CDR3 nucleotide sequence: TGTGCCAGCAGGGGGACTAGCGGGGCCCCGCGTGAGCAGTTCTTC.

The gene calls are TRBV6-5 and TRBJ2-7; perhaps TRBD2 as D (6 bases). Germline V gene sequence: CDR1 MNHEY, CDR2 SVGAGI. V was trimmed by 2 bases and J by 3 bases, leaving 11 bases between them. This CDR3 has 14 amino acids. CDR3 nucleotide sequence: TGTGCCAGCAGTTACCATGGGGGGAGCTACGAGCAGTACTTC. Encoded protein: CASSYHGGSYEQYF.

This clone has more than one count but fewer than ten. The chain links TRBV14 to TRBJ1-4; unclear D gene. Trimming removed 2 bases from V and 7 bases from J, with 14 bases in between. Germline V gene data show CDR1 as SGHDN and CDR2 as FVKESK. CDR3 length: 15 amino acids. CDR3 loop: CASSQSAPGSEKLFF. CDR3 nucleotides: TGTGCCAGCAGCCAATCGGCGCCGGGTAGTGAAAAACTGTTTTTT.

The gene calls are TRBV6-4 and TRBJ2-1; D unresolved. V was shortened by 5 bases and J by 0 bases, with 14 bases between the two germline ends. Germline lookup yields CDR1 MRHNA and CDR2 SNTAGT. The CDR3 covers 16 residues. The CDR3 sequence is CASSLNSASSYNEQFF. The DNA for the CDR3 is TGTGCCAGCAGTTTGAACTCAGCCAGCTCCTACAATGAGCAGTTCTTC.

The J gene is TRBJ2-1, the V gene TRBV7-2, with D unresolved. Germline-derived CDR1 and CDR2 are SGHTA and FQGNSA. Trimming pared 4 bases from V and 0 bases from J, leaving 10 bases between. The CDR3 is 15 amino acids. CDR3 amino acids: CASSSLRSSYNEQFF. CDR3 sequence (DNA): TGTGCCAGCAGCTCCCTACGGAGCTCCTACAATGAGCAGTTCTTC.

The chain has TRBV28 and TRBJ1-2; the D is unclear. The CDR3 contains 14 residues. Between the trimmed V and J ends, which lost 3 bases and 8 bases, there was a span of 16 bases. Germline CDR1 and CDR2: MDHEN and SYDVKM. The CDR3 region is CASSFTMEPRGYTF. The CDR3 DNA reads TGTGCCAGCAGTTTTACAATGGAGCCTAGAGGCTACACCTTC.

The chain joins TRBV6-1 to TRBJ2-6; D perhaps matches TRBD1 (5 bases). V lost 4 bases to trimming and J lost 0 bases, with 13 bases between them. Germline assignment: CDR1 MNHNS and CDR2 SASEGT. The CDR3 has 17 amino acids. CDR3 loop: CASSVNSGASGANVLTF. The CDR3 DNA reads TGTGCCAGCAGTGTGAACAGTGGGGCCTCTGGGGCCAACGTCCTGACTTTC.

CDR3 coding DNA: TGTGCCAGCAGCTATGAGGGGAGCGGCTACACCTTC. It yields the protein CASSYEGSGYTF. The chain carries TRBV11-1 and TRBJ1-2; possibly TRBD1 for D (5 bases). Germline-derived CDR1 and CDR2 are SGHAT and FQDESV (reference sequence). The CDR3 consists of 12 residues. V lost 4 bases and J 8 bases, leaving 11 bases between the germline ends. The whole variable domain, filled in from reference TRBV11-1 and TRBJ1-2, reads EAEVAQSPRYKITEKSQAVAFWCDPISGHATLYWYRQILGQGPELLVQFQDESVVDDSQLPKDRFSAERLKGVDSTLKIQPAELGDSAMYLCASSYEGSGYTFGSGTRLTVV.

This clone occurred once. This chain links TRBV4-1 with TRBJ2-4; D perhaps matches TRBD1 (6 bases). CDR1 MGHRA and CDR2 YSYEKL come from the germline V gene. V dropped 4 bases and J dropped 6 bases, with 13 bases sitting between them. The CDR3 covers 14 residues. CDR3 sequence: CASSPRTAGNIQYF. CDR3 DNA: TGCGCCAGCAGCCCCAGGACAGCCGGAAACATTCAGTACTTC.

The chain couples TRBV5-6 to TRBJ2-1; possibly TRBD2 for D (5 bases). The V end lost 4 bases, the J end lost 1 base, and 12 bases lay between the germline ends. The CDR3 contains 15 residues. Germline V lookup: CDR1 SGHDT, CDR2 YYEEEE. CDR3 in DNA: TGTGCCAGCAGCCCAAGCGGAGCTTCCTACAATGAGCAGTTCTTC. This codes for CASSPSGASYNEQFF.

CDR3 residues: CASSGTENSPLHF. The CDR3, as DNA: TGTGCCTCATCCGGGACAGAGAATTCACCCCTCCACTTT. J is TRBJ1-6 and V is TRBV10-3, with 7 bases lining up with TRBD1. Germline CDR1 is ENHRY and CDR2 is SYGVKD. There are 13 residues in the CDR3. The ends lost 11 bases at V and 7 bases at J; junction bases unmatched: 8.

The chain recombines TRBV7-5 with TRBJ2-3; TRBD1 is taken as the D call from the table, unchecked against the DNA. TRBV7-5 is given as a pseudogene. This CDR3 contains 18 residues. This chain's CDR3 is CVRSLSRQGSKPTDTQYF. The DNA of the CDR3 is TGTGTCAGAAGCTTATCCCGACAGGGGTCTAAGCCCACAGATACGCAGTATTTT.

The CDR3 reads CASSLGGTDSGANVLTF. CDR3 bases: TGCGCCAGCAGCTTGGGGGGGACCGACTCTGGGGCCAACGTCCTGACTTTC. This sequence joins TRBV5-1 and TRBJ2-6; D assignment may be TRBD1 or TRBD2 (5 bases each). Trimming took off 0 bases at V and 0 bases at J, with 10 bases between the two ends. From germline, CDR1 is SGHRS and CDR2 YFSETQ. The CDR3 covers 17 residues.

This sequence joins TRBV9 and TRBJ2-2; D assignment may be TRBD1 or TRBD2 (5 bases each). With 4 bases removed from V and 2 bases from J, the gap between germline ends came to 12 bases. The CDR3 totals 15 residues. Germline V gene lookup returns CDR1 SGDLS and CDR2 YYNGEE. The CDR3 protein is CASSPGTTNTGELFF. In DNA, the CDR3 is TGTGCCAGCAGCCCTGGGACCACAAACACCGGGGAGCTGTTTTTT.

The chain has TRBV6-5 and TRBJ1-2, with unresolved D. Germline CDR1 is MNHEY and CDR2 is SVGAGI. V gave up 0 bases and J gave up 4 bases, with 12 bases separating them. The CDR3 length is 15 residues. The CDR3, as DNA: TGTGCCAGCAGTTACTCGTCGGGATACACCTATGGCTACACCTTC. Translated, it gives CASSYSSGYTYGYTF.

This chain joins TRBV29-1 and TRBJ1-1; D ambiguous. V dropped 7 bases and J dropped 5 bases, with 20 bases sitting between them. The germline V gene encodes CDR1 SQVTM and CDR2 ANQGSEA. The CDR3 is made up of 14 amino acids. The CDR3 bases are TGCAGCGCATTTGGGTGGCCGGGTGGAACTGAAGCTTTCTTT. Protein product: CSAFGWPGGTEAFF.

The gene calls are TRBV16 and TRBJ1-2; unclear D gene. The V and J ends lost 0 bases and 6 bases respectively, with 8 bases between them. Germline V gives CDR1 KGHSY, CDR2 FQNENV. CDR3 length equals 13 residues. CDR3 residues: CASSQSWLDGYTF. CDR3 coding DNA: TGTGCCAGCAGCCAATCGTGGCTGGATGGCTACACCTTC. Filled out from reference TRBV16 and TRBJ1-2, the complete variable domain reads GEEVAQTPKHLVRGEGQKAKLYCAPIKGHSYVFWYQQVLKNEFKFLISFQNENVFDETGMPKERFSAKCLPNSPCSLEIQATKLEDSAVYFCASSQSWLDGYTFGSGTRLTVV.

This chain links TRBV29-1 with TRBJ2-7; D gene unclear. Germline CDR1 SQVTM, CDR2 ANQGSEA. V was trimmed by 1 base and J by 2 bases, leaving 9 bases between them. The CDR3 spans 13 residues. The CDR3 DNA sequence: TGCAGCGTTGAAGGGACCAGTCCCTACGAGCAGTACTTC. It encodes CSVEGTSPYEQYF.

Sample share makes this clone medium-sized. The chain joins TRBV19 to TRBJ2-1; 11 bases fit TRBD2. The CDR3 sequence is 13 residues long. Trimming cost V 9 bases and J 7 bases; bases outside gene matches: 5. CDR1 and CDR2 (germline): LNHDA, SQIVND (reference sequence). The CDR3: CASRLAGSNEQFF. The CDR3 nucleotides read TGTGCCAGCCGACTAGCGGGATCTAATGAGCAGTTCTTC. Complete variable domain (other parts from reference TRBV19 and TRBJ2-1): DGGITQSPKYLFRKEGQNVTLSCEQNLNHDAMYWYRQDPGQGLRLIYYSQIVNDFQKGDIAEGYSVSREKKESFPLTVTSAQKNPTAFYLCASRLAGSNEQFFGPGTRLTVL.

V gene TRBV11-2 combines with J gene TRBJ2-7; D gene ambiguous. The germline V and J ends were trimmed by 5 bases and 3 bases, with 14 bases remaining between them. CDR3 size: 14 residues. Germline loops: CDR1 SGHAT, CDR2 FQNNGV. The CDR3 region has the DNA TGTGCCAGCAGCCGAATGGGCGAGTACTACGAGCAGTACTTC. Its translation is CASSRMGEYYEQYF.

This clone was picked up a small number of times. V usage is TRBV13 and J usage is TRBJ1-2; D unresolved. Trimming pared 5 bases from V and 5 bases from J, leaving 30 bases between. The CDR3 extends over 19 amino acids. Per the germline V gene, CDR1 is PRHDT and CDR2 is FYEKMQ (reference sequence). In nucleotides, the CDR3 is TGTGCCAGCAGCCCGGACGGGGAGTCCTGGCTGAACCTCGCGTATGGCTACACCTTC. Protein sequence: CASSPDGESWLNLAYGYTF.